The next 17 T cell receptor beta chains were all read from a single sample in a study of PD-1 blockade in classical Hodgkin lymphoma. The time point is: newly diagnosed, previously untreated cHL patient sample. Purification of CD4+ T cells from thawed PBMCs was achieved by magnetic negative selection. TCRdb's copy holds only in-frame clones and misses some; the assay was immunoSEQ multiplex PCR. Altogether about 15,000 clones are present, roughly 84% being singletons, with the ten largest covering about 0.82%. The sequencing input was CD4+ T cells from blood. These receptors all come from a human donor with classical Hodgkin lymphoma.

This clone appeared once. The chain recombines TRBV9 with TRBJ2-5; D is possibly TRBD2 (6 bases). This CDR3 has 16 amino acids. Germline-derived CDR1 and CDR2 are SGDLS and YYNGEE. V was trimmed by 0 bases and J by 5 bases, leaving 17 bases between them. The chain's CDR3 is CASSVGGGVAMETQYF. The CDR3 DNA reads TGTGCCAGCAGCGTAGGGGGAGGTGTTGCAATGGAGACCCAGTACTTC. Full variable domain (rest looked up from reference TRBV9 and TRBJ2-5): DSGVTQTPKHLITATGQRVTLRCSPRSGDLSVYWYQQSLDQGLQFLIQYYNGEERAKGNILERFSAQQFPDLHSELNLSSLELGDSALYFCASSVGGGVAMETQYFGPGTRLLVL.

This chain uses TRBV28 with TRBJ2-7; 9 bases agree with TRBD1. Trimming at V came to 5 bases and at J to 6 bases, leaving 8 bases not matched to a gene. This CDR3 is built from 14 residues. The germline V gene encodes CDR1 MDHEN and CDR2 SYDVKM. The CDR3 nucleotides are TGTGCCAGCAGTCTAGTACAGGGGGCGCGCGAGCAGTACTTC. This sequence encodes CASSLVQGAREQYF. Filled out from reference TRBV28 and TRBJ2-7, the complete variable domain reads DVKVTQSSRYLVKRTGEKVFLECVQDMDHENMFWYRQDPGLGLRLIYFSYDVKMKEKGDIPEGYSVSREKKERFSLILESASTNQTSMYLCASSLVQGAREQYFGPGTRLTVT.

This clone has only a few counts. This sequence joins TRBV7-8 and TRBJ1-2; D is unresolved. The CDR3 consists of 14 residues. Germline V gene sequence: CDR1 SGHVS, CDR2 FQNEAQ. Trimming cost V 5 bases and J 8 bases, with 18 bases left between them. The CDR3 DNA is TGTGCCAGCAGCCCCCTGGACCTGACCCTAGGCTACACCTTC. It yields the protein CASSPLDLTLGYTF.

V usage is TRBV7-2 and J usage is TRBJ2-1, with 13 bases lining up with TRBD2. V lost 4 bases and J lost 15; bases outside the gene matches: 3. CDR1 and CDR2 from the germline V gene are SGHTA and FQGNSA. This CDR3 is built from 12 residues. The CDR3 DNA is TGTGCCAGCAGCTCAGGACTAGCGGGAGTGTTCTTC. Its protein is CASSSGLAGVFF.

This rearrangement joins TRBV11-3 to TRBJ2-1, with TRBD1 matching 7 bases. Looked up from germline, CDR1 is SGHNT and CDR2 is YENEEA. After removal of 5 bases from V and 2 bases from J, the junction contained 15 bases not matched to a gene. The CDR3 contains 18 residues. The CDR3 loop reads CASSNSRTGSVTYNEQFF. The CDR3 coding sequence is TGTGCCAGCAGCAATAGTAGGACAGGTAGCGTTACCTACAATGAGCAGTTCTTC. Drawing the rest from reference TRBV11-3 and TRBJ2-1, the complete variable domain is EAGVVQSPRYKIIEKKQPVAFWCNPISGHNTLYWYLQNLGQGPELLIRYENEEAVDDSQLPKDRFSAERLKGVDSTLKIQPAELGDSAVYLCASSNSRTGSVTYNEQFFGPGTRLTVL.

This chain uses TRBV28 with TRBJ2-7; D is unresolved. V was pared by 5 bases and J by 3 bases, with 5 bases between. There are 11 residues in the CDR3. CDR1 and CDR2 from the germline V gene are MDHEN and SYDVKM. CDR3 coding DNA: TGTGCCAGCAGTCTTTACTACGAGCAGTACTTC. It translates to CASSLYYEQYF.

The chain is built from TRBV7-9 and TRBJ2-2; unclear D gene. V was shortened by 3 bases and J by 8 bases, with 13 bases between the two germline ends. Germline CDR1 and CDR2: SEHNR and FQNEAQ (reference sequence). The CDR3 has 14 residues. The CDR3 protein is CASSLDLAGGELFF. CDR3 coding DNA: TGTGCCAGCAGCTTGGATTTAGCTGGAGGGGAGCTGTTTTTT.

The rearrangement joins TRBV30 to TRBJ1-2; D possibly corresponds to TRBD1 (6 bases). The germline V gene has CDR1 GTSNPN and CDR2 SVGIG (reference sequence). V lost 3 bases and J lost 1, with 24 bases in between. This CDR3 has 18 amino acids. CDR3 amino acids: CAWSGGGQHPPFNYGYTF. The CDR3 nucleotides are TGTGCCTGGAGCGGCGGAGGACAGCATCCCCCCTTTAACTATGGCTACACCTTC.

This chain connects TRBV7-9 to TRBJ1-1; 7 bases map to TRBD1. V lost 5 bases and J lost 6; bases outside the gene matches: 9. This CDR3 comprises 14 residues. Per germline, CDR1 SEHNR and CDR2 FQNEAQ (reference sequence). The CDR3: CASSTIQGKSEAFF. CDR3 bases: TGTGCCAGCAGCACAATACAGGGGAAGTCTGAAGCTTTCTTT.

Here the CDR3 reads CASSAQILSGNTIYF. CDR3 DNA sequence: TGTGCCAGCAGCGCCCAGATTCTCTCTGGAAACACCATATATTTT. V is TRBV9 and J is TRBJ1-3, with no clear D. From germline, CDR1 is SGDLS and CDR2 YYNGEE. This CDR3 has 15 amino acids. V was pared by 3 bases and J by 0 bases, with 10 bases between.

The chain links TRBV6-1 to TRBJ2-7; TRBD2 matches 11 bases. Germline trimming cut 4 bases from V and 2 bases from J; bases unmatched to any gene: 7. The CDR3 contains 16 residues. From germline, CDR1 is MNHNS and CDR2 SASEGT. The CDR3 spells CASSGRGLAGAYEQYF. CDR3 DNA: TGTGCCAGCAGTGGACGCGGACTAGCGGGCGCCTACGAGCAGTACTTC.

This clone is a singleton in its sample. The chain has TRBV15 and TRBJ2-7; 10 bases map to TRBD1. The germline CDR1 and CDR2 sequences are LNHNV and YYDKDF (reference sequence). After removal of 2 bases from V and 2 bases from J, the junction contained 3 bases not matched to a gene. CDR3 length equals 15 residues. The CDR3 loop reads CATSRIGQGAYEQYF. The CDR3 region has the DNA TGTGCCACCAGCAGAATAGGACAGGGGGCCTACGAGCAGTACTTC.

The chain employs TRBV27 and TRBJ2-1; D is uncertain. V was clipped by 5 bases and J by 8 bases, with 19 bases between them. The CDR3 is made up of 15 amino acids. Germline CDR1 MNHEY, CDR2 SMNVEV (reference sequence). CDR3 region: CASSVLGGDRDEQFF. In DNA form, the CDR3 reads TGTGCCAGCAGTGTATTAGGTGGAGATAGGGATGAGCAGTTCTTC.

The rearrangement uses TRBV28 and TRBJ1-1, with D possibly being TRBD1 (6 bases). The CDR3 contains 14 residues. V dropped 6 bases and J dropped 5 bases, with 16 bases sitting between them. The germline CDR1 and CDR2 sequences are MDHEN and SYDVKM. The CDR3 reads CASSSGFRGTEAFF. The CDR3 DNA is TGTGCCAGCAGCTCAGGGTTTAGGGGGACTGAAGCTTTCTTT.

CDR3 region: CASSWGFLAGSEAFF. In DNA form, the CDR3 reads TGCGCCAGCAGCTGGGGGTTTTTGGCGGGCTCTGAAGCTTTCTTT. J is TRBJ1-1 and V is TRBV5-1; D may be TRBD1 (5 bases). The CDR3 extends over 15 amino acids. Per the germline V gene, CDR1 is SGHRS and CDR2 is YFSETQ. Trimming took 3 bases from V and 6 from J, leaving 18 bases between them.

The CDR3 sequence is CASSPHRSGTSGYEQYF. The CDR3 DNA sequence: TGCGCCAGCAGCCCACATCGCTCCGGGACTAGCGGCTACGAGCAGTACTTC. The chain couples TRBV5-1 to TRBJ2-7; 11 bases line up with TRBD2. This CDR3 has 17 residues. The V and J ends lost 4 bases and 3 bases, in that order; junction bases with no gene match: 12. The germline V gene encodes CDR1 SGHRS and CDR2 YFSETQ.

The CDR3: CASSIIGIRVTNTGELFF. The DNA for the CDR3 is TGTGCCAGTAGTATAATCGGGATCAGGGTTACTAACACCGGGGAGCTGTTTTTT. The chain is built from TRBV19 and TRBJ2-2, with D perhaps matching TRBD1 or TRBD2 (5 bases each). Trimming pared 2 bases from V and 2 bases from J, leaving 18 bases between. In germline, CDR1 is LNHDA, CDR2 SQIVND (reference sequence). This CDR3 comprises 18 residues.